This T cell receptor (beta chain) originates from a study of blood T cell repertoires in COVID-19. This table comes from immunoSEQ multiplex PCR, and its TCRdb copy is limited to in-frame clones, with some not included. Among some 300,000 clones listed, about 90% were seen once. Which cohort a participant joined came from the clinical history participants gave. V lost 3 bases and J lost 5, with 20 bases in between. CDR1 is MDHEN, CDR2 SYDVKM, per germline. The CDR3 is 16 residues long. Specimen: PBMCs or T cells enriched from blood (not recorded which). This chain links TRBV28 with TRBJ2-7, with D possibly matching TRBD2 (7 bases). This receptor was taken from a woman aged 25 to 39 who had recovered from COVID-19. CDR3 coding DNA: TGTGCCAGCAGTTTGGTGCGGGGGCCACCGTATCACGAGCAGTACTTC. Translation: CASSLVRGPPYHEQYF. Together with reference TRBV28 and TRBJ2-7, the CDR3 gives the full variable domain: DVKVTQSSRYLVKRTGEKVFLECVQDMDHENMFWYRQDPGLGLRLIYFSYDVKMKEKGDIPEGYSVSREKKERFSLILESASTNQTSMYLCASSLVRGPPYHEQYFGPGTRLTVT.